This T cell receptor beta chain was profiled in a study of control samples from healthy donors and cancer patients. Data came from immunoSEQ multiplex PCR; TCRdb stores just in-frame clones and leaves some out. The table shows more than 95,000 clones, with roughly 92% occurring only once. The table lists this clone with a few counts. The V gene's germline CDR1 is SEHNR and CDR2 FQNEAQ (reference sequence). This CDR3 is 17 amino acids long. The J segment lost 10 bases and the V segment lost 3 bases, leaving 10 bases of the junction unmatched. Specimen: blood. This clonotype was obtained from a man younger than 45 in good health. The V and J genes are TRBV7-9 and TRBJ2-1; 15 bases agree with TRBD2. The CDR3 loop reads CASSLAAGLAGGREQFF. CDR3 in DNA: TGTGCCAGCAGCTTGGCTGCCGGACTAGCGGGGGGGCGCGAGCAGTTCTTC.